The present TCR beta chain was sequenced within a study of T cells in Graves' hyperthyroidism and ophthalmopathy. Study results and limitations: Ophthalmopathy, as predicted by the model, came a median roughly 6.5 months after the prediction.

Of note for this clonotype: Its specificity is not known.

PBMCs stemmed from approximately 9.1 ml fresh peripheral blood. Trimming left V 4 bases short and J 4 bases short, with 17 bases between. The germline V gene encodes CDR1 LNHDA and CDR2 SQIVND (reference sequence). The CDR3 totals 15 residues. The source material, RNA transcripts, was used to amplify TCR beta CDR3 regions. TCR CDR3 underwent first-round RT-PCR with the HTBI primer set. Each CDR3 protein is one row after TCRdb ran MiXCR on the multiplex PCR reads. The profile covers almost 500,000 distinct CDR3 sequences, with approximately 23% appearing a single time and 49% taken by the ten largest. This chain connects TRBV19 to TRBJ2-7; the D gene is possibly TRBD1 (6 bases). This clonotype was sampled from a woman aged 70-85 years with Graves' ophthalmopathy. Sequencing used blood. CDR3 nucleotides: TGTGCCAGTAGTAGCGCGGCAGGGGACGTTTACGAGCAGTACTTC. Protein: CASSSAAGDVYEQYF.